One and the same sample provided the 7 T cell receptor beta chains below, sequenced in a study of blood T cell repertoires in COVID-19. Using immunoSEQ multiplex PCR, the repertoire was profiled, and TCRdb retains in-frame clones only, with some absent. The sample consists of around 100,000 clones, more than 85% of them appearing once. The sample taken for sequencing was peripheral blood. These receptors all come from a man aged 18 to 30 with acute or convalescent COVID-19.

This sequence joins TRBV4-1 and TRBJ1-2; D is undetermined. Trimming removed 0 bases from V and 3 bases from J, with 17 bases in between. This CDR3 spans 17 amino acids. Germline-derived CDR1 and CDR2 are MGHRA and YSYEKL. The CDR3 loop is CASSQEEGRGLDYGYTF. The CDR3 nucleotides read TGCGCCAGCAGCCAAGAGGAGGGTCGGGGTTTAGACTATGGCTACACCTTC.

Of note for this clone: The junction and the germline gene differ at one end; a read error may be behind it. V usage is TRBV19 and J usage is TRBJ2-1, with a possible D match to TRBD2 (6 bases). The germline V gene encodes CDR1 LNHDA and CDR2 SQIVND (reference sequence). The length of the CDR3 is 14 residues. CDR3 bases: TGTGCCAGTCGTATGGGCGGAGGGCACAATGAGCAGTTCTTC. Translating it yields CASRMGGGHNEQFF. Using reference TRBV19 and TRBJ2-1 for the parts outside the CDR3, the full variable domain is DGGITQSPKYLFRKEGQNVTLSCEQNLNHDAMYWYRQDPGQGLRLIYYSQIVNDFQKGDIAEGYSVSREKKESFPLTVTSAQKNPTAFYLCASRMGGGHNEQFFGPGTRLTVL.

The chain uses TRBV29-1 and TRBJ2-5, with 8 bases lining up with TRBD1. J gave up 2 bases and V 3 bases, and 2 bases lay outside the gene matches. The CDR3 is made up of 13 amino acids. The germline V gene encodes CDR1 SQVTM and CDR2 ANQGSEA. CDR3 sequence (DNA): TGCAGCGTTGATGGGGACAGGCAAGAGACCCAGTACTTC. The encoded protein is CSVDGDRQETQYF.

The V and J genes are TRBV5-4 and TRBJ2-5, with 10 nucleotides matching TRBD1. CDR1 is SGHNT, CDR2 YYREEE, per germline (reference sequence). The CDR3 sequence is 15 residues long. V shed 3 bases, J shed 4 bases, and the junction held 6 bases outside the gene matches. The chain's CDR3 is CASSWDRGESETQYF. The CDR3, as DNA: TGTGCCAGCAGCTGGGACAGGGGTGAGTCAGAGACCCAGTACTTC.

The chain has TRBV9 and TRBJ1-4; D may be TRBD1 (5 bases). Per the germline V gene, CDR1 is SGDLS and CDR2 is YYNGEE. V lost 3 bases and J lost 0, with 12 bases in between. The CDR3 loop spans 16 amino acids. In DNA, the CDR3 is TGTGCCAGCAGCGCTAGGGGATCGGCAACTAATGAAAAACTGTTTTTT. Encoded protein: CASSARGSATNEKLFF.

CDR3 DNA sequence: TGTGCCTGGAGTGTATCAGGCGCCGGTTTCACAGATACGCAGTATTTT. It specifies CAWSVSGAGFTDTQYF. The chain joins TRBV30 to TRBJ2-3; D call uncertain. Trimming removed 0 bases from V and 2 bases from J, with 15 bases in between. This CDR3 is 16 amino acids long. The V gene's germline CDR1 is GTSNPN and CDR2 SVGIG (reference sequence).

The V and J genes are TRBV5-1 and TRBJ1-2, with 8 bases fitting TRBD1. The CDR3 has 14 residues. Per germline, CDR1 SGHRS and CDR2 YFSETQ. Trimming cost V 4 bases and J 4 bases; bases outside gene matches: 6. The CDR3 DNA reads as TGCGCCAGCAGCCCCGGGACAGGCCGCTATGGCTACACCTTC. Its translation is CASSPGTGRYGYTF. The full variable domain, its missing parts supplied by reference TRBV5-1 and TRBJ1-2, is KAGVTQTPRYLIKTRGQQVTLSCSPISGHRSVSWYQQTPGQGLQFLFEYFSETQRNKGNFPGRFSGRQFSNSRSEMNVSTLELGDSALYLCASSPGTGRYGYTFGSGTRLTVV.